This T cell receptor beta chain was identified in a study of T cell repertoires in cytomegalovirus infection. CDR1 and CDR2 (germline): MNHEY, SVGEGT. The CDR3 runs to 14 residues. Between the trimmed V and J ends, which lost 2 bases and 3 bases, there was a span of 11 bases. This clonotype was counted at least ten times. TCRdb itself ran the reads through MiXCR, one entry per CDR3 protein. The data hold 270,000 or so distinct CDR3 sequences, with about 15% observed a single time. Sequenced input: CD8+ T cells from PBMCs. The chain uses TRBV6-2 or TRBV6-3 and TRBJ2-7; perhaps TRBD1 as D (6 bases). The TCR was taken from a human donor in good health (CMV status not recorded). Some clones in this sample may be carry-over from other donors' samples. This CDR3 reads CASSYEGVLYEQYF. The CDR3 region has the DNA TGTGCCAGCAGTTACGAGGGGGTGCTCTACGAGCAGTACTTC.